A single sample is the source of the 13 T cell receptor beta chains below, sequenced in a study of shared clonotypes between healthy human individuals. Clones were read by immunoSEQ multiplex PCR, and TCRdb kept only the in-frame ones, dropping some. The sample lists more than 2,000,000 clones, just over 90% occurring once. Input material: naive CD4+ T cells from PBMCs. Subset denoted: CD45RA+ positively selected. The receptors originated from a man younger than 30 in good health. Some clones in this sample may be carry-over from other donors' samples.

This chain links TRBV19 with TRBJ2-2; D gene uncertain. Looked up from germline, CDR1 is LNHDA and CDR2 is SQIVND (reference sequence). V was clipped by 1 base and J by 5 bases, with 5 bases between them. The CDR3 length is 13 residues. The CDR3 sequence: CASSIVPTGELFF. For the CDR3, the DNA is TGTGCCAGTAGTATAGTACCTACCGGGGAGCTGTTTTTT.

The chain has TRBV5-4 and TRBJ2-7; 12 bases are a match to TRBD2. Per germline, CDR1 SGHNT and CDR2 YYREEE (reference sequence). The CDR3 has 15 amino acids. V gave up 4 bases and J gave up 6 bases; unmatched junction bases: 8. CDR3 residues: CASSALAGGLTEQYF. CDR3 coding DNA: TGTGCCAGCAGCGCCCTAGCGGGAGGGCTAACCGAGCAGTACTTC.

Details on this clone: The sample has other DNA sequences that encode this CDR3 too. The chain employs TRBV28 and TRBJ1-1, with no clear D. Germline CDR1 and CDR2: MDHEN and SYDVKM. V gave up 2 bases and J gave up 0 bases, with 4 bases separating them. This CDR3 comprises 13 residues. The CDR3 DNA reads TGTGCCAGCAGTTTAAGAGTGAACACTGAAGCTTTCTTT. Its translation: CASSLRVNTEAFF.

The J gene is TRBJ2-5, the V gene TRBV7-3; D possibly corresponds to TRBD2 (5 bases). CDR3 length: 12 amino acids. CDR1 and CDR2 (germline): SGHTA, FQGTGA. V lost 8 bases and J 6 bases, leaving 13 bases between the germline ends. In DNA, the CDR3 is TGTGCCAGCTCCCCCGGCGGGCAGACCCAGTACTTC. This sequence encodes CASSPGGQTQYF.

The rearrangement uses TRBV6-5 and TRBJ2-7; D possibly corresponds to TRBD1 (6 bases). V dropped 4 bases and J dropped 2 bases, with 12 bases sitting between them. The CDR3 runs 14 residues. Germline CDR1 is MNHEY and CDR2 is SVGAGI. CDR3 residues: CASSFRGSPYEQYF. The DNA for the CDR3 is TGTGCCAGCAGTTTCAGGGGCTCGCCCTACGAGCAGTACTTC.

This sequence joins TRBV7-2 and TRBJ1-4, with 9 nucleotides matching TRBD1. The germline CDR1 and CDR2 sequences are SGHTA and FQGNSA. The CDR3 runs 18 residues. Germline trimming cut 5 bases from V and 8 bases from J; bases unmatched to any gene: 18. The CDR3: CASSGGWGTGTFGEKLFF. The CDR3 bases are TGTGCCAGCAGCGGAGGGTGGGGGACAGGGACGTTTGGAGAAAAACTGTTTTTT.

Here the CDR3 reads CASSLEVQGSATNEKLFF. The CDR3 region has the DNA TGTGCCAGCAGCTTAGAAGTGCAGGGTTCCGCAACTAATGAAAAACTGTTTTTT. The rearrangement joins TRBV7-6 to TRBJ1-4, with a possible D match to TRBD1 (5 bases). Germline lookup yields CDR1 SGHVS and CDR2 FNYEAQ. The CDR3 is 18 residues long. Deletions cut 1 base from V and 0 bases from J, with 15 bases between.

Only one count was recorded for this clone. V is TRBV10-1 and J is TRBJ2-1; D possibly matches TRBD1 or TRBD2 (5 bases each). Germline-derived CDR1 and CDR2 are WNHNN and SYGVQD (reference sequence). The CDR3 loop spans 16 amino acids. V lost 4 bases and J 7 bases, leaving 20 bases between the germline ends. The CDR3 DNA reads as TGCGCCAGCAGTGTCGGGGACCCCAACCTACAGAATGAGCAGTTCTTC. Protein: CASSVGDPNLQNEQFF.

This sequence joins TRBV10-3 and TRBJ2-5; no clear D gene. The assigned J gene may be wrong: the sequence end matches TRBJ2-7 better. Germline CDR1 reads ENHRY; CDR2 reads SYGVKD. This CDR3 spans 12 amino acids. CDR3 sequence: CAISESKVEQYF. CDR3 nucleotide sequence: TGTGCCATCAGTGAGTCGAAAGTCGAGCAGTACTTC.

This clone has a handful of counts. The same CDR3 can be traced to other DNA sequences in this sample. The chain is built from TRBV5-1 and TRBJ1-2; D ambiguous. The V and J ends lost 1 base and 2 bases respectively, with 9 bases between them. Germline CDR1 reads SGHRS; CDR2 reads YFSETQ. The CDR3 is made up of 14 amino acids. Here the CDR3 DNA reads TGCGCCAGCAGCTTGAATACGGGGAACTATGGCTACACCTTC. Protein product: CASSLNTGNYGYTF.

The chain's CDR3 is CASAGTDALYNEQFF. DNA for the CDR3: TGCGCCAGCGCCGGGACAGACGCCTTATACAATGAGCAGTTCTTC. J is TRBJ2-1 and V is TRBV5-1; TRBD1 aligns across 7 bases. This CDR3 contains 15 residues. Losses at the gene ends were 7 bases for V and 4 bases for J; bases not matched to a gene: 11. Germline CDR1 and CDR2: SGHRS and YFSETQ.

The rearrangement uses TRBV13 and TRBJ2-6; D unresolved. The V gene lost 4 bases and the J gene lost 0 bases, with 7 bases spanning the gap. CDR1 PRHDT and CDR2 FYEKMQ come from the germline V gene (reference sequence). The CDR3 loop spans 15 amino acids. The DNA for the CDR3 is TGTGCCAGCAGCTCAATATCCTCTGGGGCCAACGTCCTGACTTTC. It is translated as CASSSISSGANVLTF.

The V and J genes are TRBV7-9 and TRBJ1-4; TRBD1 matches at 7 bases. The ends lost 5 bases at V and 3 bases at J; junction bases unmatched: 6. The germline V gene encodes CDR1 SEHNR and CDR2 FQNEAQ (reference sequence). The CDR3 extends over 15 amino acids. CDR3 sequence (DNA): TGTGCCAGCAGCACTGGACAGGCTCCTAATGAAAAACTGTTTTTT. Translated: CASSTGQAPNEKLFF.